Each of the 6 T cell receptor beta chains below was sequenced from the same sample in a study of molecular identifiers for immune sequencing clone quantification. From the PCR reads, TCRdb called clonotypes with MiXCR, one entry per CDR3 protein. The table includes some 580,000 distinct CDR3 sequences, less than 30% detected once. The sample taken for sequencing was naive CD8+ T cells from blood, with Jurkat cell RNA spiked in. The subset is: FACS-sorted CD8+CD4-CCR7+CD45RA+ naive T cells. These receptor sequences come from a human donor in good health. Some libraries in this study had Jurkat cell RNA spiked in.

A few counts support this clonotype. The rearrangement links TRBV28 to TRBJ2-1; D tentatively fits TRBD1 or TRBD2 (6 bases each). Germline loops: CDR1 MDHEN, CDR2 SYDVKM. Trimming took off 7 bases at V and 10 bases at J, with 8 bases between the two ends. The CDR3 totals 10 residues. The CDR3 loop reads CASTGAEQFF. For the CDR3, the DNA is TGTGCCAGCACGGGGGCCGAGCAGTTCTTC.

The chain has TRBV20-1 and TRBJ1-2, with TRBD1 identical over 11 bases. The V gene's germline CDR1 is DFQATT and CDR2 SNEGSKA (reference sequence). V shed 0 bases and J 6 bases; nucleotides not matched to a gene: 9. The CDR3 sequence is 16 residues long. Here the CDR3 reads CSARDTSGTGGHGYTF. CDR3 in DNA: TGCAGTGCTAGAGATACTTCAGGGACAGGGGGACATGGCTACACCTTC.

This clonotype was observed a few times. The V gene is TRBV7-9, the J gene TRBJ2-7; D unresolved. This CDR3 has 16 residues. Trimming left V 0 bases short and J 0 bases short, with 12 bases between. CDR1 is SEHNR, CDR2 FQNEAQ, per germline (reference sequence). CDR3 DNA: TGTGCCAGCAGCTTAGCTATAGGCCGTAACTCCTACGAGCAGTACTTC. Its translation: CASSLAIGRNSYEQYF.

The genes are TRBV5-1 and TRBJ2-3, with D perhaps TRBD1 (5 bases). Matching the DNA end better, TRBJ1-5 makes the J call doubtful. Germline V CDR1 and CDR2: SGHRS, YFSETQ. This CDR3 spans 14 amino acids. The CDR3 loop is CASSFTGGTDTQHF. The CDR3, as DNA: TGCGCCAGCAGCTTCACAGGAGGCACAGATACGCAGCATTTT.

The table lists this clonotype with a few counts. One junction end does not reproduce the germline sequence, and a read error may be involved. The rearrangement joins TRBV5-3 to TRBJ1-3, with TRBD1 as a possible D gene (5 bases). TRBV5-3 is an ORF, with its function uncertain. CDR3 size: 14 residues. The CDR3 reads CASSFWQGGDTIYF. In DNA form, the CDR3 reads TGTGCCAGCAGCTTTTGGCAGGGCGGTGACACCATATATTTT.

In regard to this clonotype: The junction differs from germline at one of its ends, possibly a read error. This rearrangement joins TRBV4-3 to TRBJ2-7, with 8 bases aligning to TRBD1. The CDR3 is made up of 15 amino acids. CDR1 is LGHNA and CDR2 is YSLEER in the germline V gene. CDR3 nucleotide sequence: TGCGTCAGCAGCCTGGACAGGGCGCGGTCCTACGAGCAGTACTTC. This gives the protein CVSSLDRARSYEQYF.